This entry features one TCR beta chain sequence. This clone's antigen is unknown. No base quality information exists; no much larger clone differs at one position. This record belongs to a study of blood T cell repertoires in COVID-19 (TCRdb year 2020). At the level of the whole study: Samples from collaborators originated in the United States, Italy and Spain and spanned both the acute and convalescent phases of COVID-19. The prospective study material was composed of cDNA or gDNA derived from T cells, B-cell-depleted T cells, or PBMCs. Subjects who had been exposed to COVID-19, were actively infected with it, or had recovered from it provided the deeply sampled blood TCRbeta repertoires that made up the dataset. A freely available public database, intended as a resource for researchers studying the immune response to SARS-CoV-2, is where the repertoires were released. Samples came from the ongoing ImmuneRACE study (first 160 participants) plus 1,254 subjects from 6 global collaborators. Nearly every sample came with metadata listing a de-identified subject ID, COVID-19 status, age in years and sex. Where HLA class I and class II types were available, the types were taken from metadata supplied by the sample provider, not from assay-based typing. Results the study describes overall, beyond this receptor: The amount of clinical and demographic metadata varied by source and participant and was provided uncurated.

Enrolling through a virtual design, the prospective study's participants ranged in age from roughly 18 to 95 years and lived across 24 United States geographic areas. In the prospective study, participants were assigned to cohorts based on the clinical history participants reported in a screening survey and a study questionnaire. Recovered participants in ImmuneRACE Cohort 3 were defined by two consecutive negative NP/OP PCR tests, clearance by a healthcare professional, or resolution of symptoms. Mobile phlebotomists in the prospective study collected whole blood, serum and a nasopharyngeal or oropharyngeal swab from every participant. Participants in the prospective study had the option to provide additional blood draws and questionnaires over an approximately two-month period. Blood samples from the prospective study were shipped frozen or at room temperature prior to DNA extraction. CDR1 MNHEY and CDR2 SVGEGT are derived from the germline V gene. The CDR3 covers 17 residues, taking in both the cysteine and the phenylalanine. The DNA shown is the 51-base CDR3, in frame from base 1. V has 5 bases trimmed and J has 4 bases trimmed; junction bases matching no gene number 12.

The immunoSEQ Assay, a bias-controlled multiplex PCR, was used to amplify TCRbeta CDR3 regions from genomic DNA. The paper's data handling went like this. The number of nucleated cells in each sample was estimated from the amplification of reference gene primers within the assay. Sequence reads were collapsed and filtered to measure the absolute abundance of every unique TCRbeta CDR3 rearrangement. For each sample, productive Simpson clonality was calculated by taking the square root of Simpson's diversity index across productive rearrangements. TCRdb took over this immuneACCESS table, retaining in-frame rearrangements with V and J assigned. Such tables are incomplete; in checked studies, under half of the missing clones stem from an unresolved V gene, and the remainder is unexplained. V and J calls and clone size are as listed in that table; D and trimming were resolved from the DNA. The sample table records approximately 400,000 clones; around nine tenths of these occur just once. The ten largest account for roughly 1.2% of the sample.

The material sequenced was PBMCs or T cells enriched from blood (not recorded which). This TCR came from a woman between 18 and 29 years old who had recovered from COVID-19. The chain couples TRBV6-2 or TRBV6-3 to TRBJ2-1, with TRBD1 identical over 9 junction bases. The CDR3 protein sequence reads: CASSRPVPGQGYNEQFF. The nucleotide sequence is TGTGCCAGCAGTCGTCCGGTCCCGGGACAGGGATACAATGAGCAGTTCTTC.